Each of the 19 T cell receptor beta chains below was sequenced from the same sample in a study of shared clonotypes between healthy human individuals. This table comes from immunoSEQ multiplex PCR, and its TCRdb copy is limited to in-frame clones, with some not included. The data hold about 330,000 clones, with roughly 70% observed a single time. Sequenced input: memory CD4+ T cells sorted from blood. Subset reported: CD45RA-negative fraction. These receptors were obtained from a man aged 25 to 40 in good health.

V is TRBV2 and J is TRBJ1-2; D remains ambiguous. Germline CDR1 SNHLY, CDR2 FYNNEI. This CDR3 spans 13 amino acids. Trimming left V 5 bases short and J 4 bases short, with 11 bases between. The CDR3, as DNA: TGTGCCAGCAGTCCCGAACGGACCTATGGCTACACCTTC. As protein: CASSPERTYGYTF.

This chain joins TRBV5-5 and TRBJ1-2, with a weak D call TRBD1 (6 bases). Trimming removed 7 bases at V and 6 bases at J, with 13 bases between. Germline loops: CDR1 SGHKS, CDR2 YYEKEE (reference sequence). CDR3 length: 12 residues. In DNA form, the CDR3 reads TGTGCCAGCTCCACAGGGATCGATGGCTACACCTTC. Translating gives CASSTGIDGYTF.

The table lists this clone with many counts. A much bigger clone sits one base away, suggesting this may be a read error. This chain links TRBV5-4 with TRBJ2-2; no reliable D call. CDR1 SGHNT and CDR2 YYREEE come from the germline V gene (reference sequence). CDR3 length: 12 residues. V lost 4 bases and J lost 6, with 7 bases in between. The CDR3, as DNA: TGTGCCAGCAGCCCAAGGGCCGGGGAGCTGTTTTTT. It codes for CASSPRAGELFF.

This chain connects TRBV5-1 to TRBJ1-1, with D perhaps TRBD1 (5 bases). V dropped 3 bases and J dropped 0 bases, with 12 bases sitting between them. CDR1 is SGHRS, CDR2 YFSETQ, per germline. The CDR3 consists of 15 residues. For the CDR3, the DNA is TGCGCCAGCAGCTCCTCGGGACGGATGAACACTGAAGCTTTCTTT. This translates into CASSSSGRMNTEAFF.

The chain links TRBV10-3 to TRBJ1-5, with 8 bases fitting TRBD1. J was trimmed by 5 bases and V by 4 bases; bases with no gene match: 1. CDR3 length: 13 residues. Germline V gene lookup returns CDR1 ENHRY and CDR2 SYGVKD. As DNA, the CDR3 is TGTGCCATCAGTGCAGGGGGCTATCAGCCCCAGCATTTT. It yields the protein CAISAGGYQPQHF.

This chain joins TRBV5-1 and TRBJ2-1; 8 bases agree with TRBD2. Unmatched junction bases numbered 5, after V lost 3 bases and J lost 6 bases. The CDR3 length is 14 residues. Germline CDR1 and CDR2: SGHRS and YFSETQ. The CDR3 region has the DNA TGCGCCAGCAGCTCAGGACTAGCCCTCAATGAGCAGTTCTTC. Protein: CASSSGLALNEQFF.

The chain uses TRBV28 and TRBJ2-7; 11 nucleotides agree with TRBD2. The germline gives CDR1 MDHEN, CDR2 SYDVKM. Germline trimming cut 9 bases from V and 5 bases from J; bases unmatched to any gene: 15. The CDR3 is 16 amino acids. The CDR3 DNA reads as TGTGCCAGTGCTGGGGGGATTAGCGGGAGGGCCGACGAGCAGTACTTC. Protein sequence: CASAGGISGRADEQYF. Filled out from reference TRBV28 and TRBJ2-7, the complete variable domain reads DVKVTQSSRYLVKRTGEKVFLECVQDMDHENMFWYRQDPGLGLRLIYFSYDVKMKEKGDIPEGYSVSREKKERFSLILESASTNQTSMYLCASAGGISGRADEQYFGPGTRLTVT.

This chain connects TRBV28 to TRBJ2-7; the match to TRBD2 covers 13 bases. This CDR3 region has 17 residues. J lost 4 bases, V lost 5 bases, and 11 bases had no gene match. Germline assignment: CDR1 MDHEN and CDR2 SYDVKM. CDR3 sequence: CASSPRTSGSYGYEQYF. Here the CDR3 DNA reads TGTGCCAGCAGTCCCAGGACTAGCGGGAGCTACGGTTACGAGCAGTACTTC.

The rearrangement uses TRBV18 and TRBJ1-3; 9 bases are shared with TRBD1. The V gene's germline CDR1 is KGHSH and CDR2 LQKENI. There are 16 residues in the CDR3. With 6 bases clipped from V and 4 bases from J, the junction kept 10 bases outside the gene matches. The CDR3 bases are TGTGCCAGCTCGTCTTCGCCTGGGACAGGGGGAAACACCATATATTTT. Translated: CASSSSPGTGGNTIYF.

This clone is a singleton in its sample. This rearrangement joins TRBV19 to TRBJ2-1; D is perhaps TRBD2 (7 bases). Trimming left V 5 bases short and J 6 bases short, with 14 bases between. Germline V CDR1 and CDR2: LNHDA, SQIVND (reference sequence). The CDR3 covers 14 residues. This CDR3 reads CASSRGGVPNEQFF. The CDR3 DNA reads as TGTGCCAGTAGTCGAGGGGGGGTTCCCAATGAGCAGTTCTTC. The full variable domain, with the rest looked up from reference TRBV19 and TRBJ2-1, is DGGITQSPKYLFRKEGQNVTLSCEQNLNHDAMYWYRQDPGQGLRLIYYSQIVNDFQKGDIAEGYSVSREKKESFPLTVTSAQKNPTAFYLCASSRGGVPNEQFFGPGTRLTVL.

V and J are TRBV4-3 and TRBJ2-1; 8 nucleotides line up with TRBD2. Per germline, CDR1 LGHNA and CDR2 YSLEER. The CDR3 runs 14 residues. The trim removed 4 bases at V and 6 bases at J, leaving 5 bases unmatched. CDR3 region: CASSPGGVGNEQFF. The CDR3 DNA reads TGCGCCAGCAGCCCCGGGGGGGTAGGCAATGAGCAGTTCTTC.

This clone was seen just once. CDR3 region: CASSPGLAGAGDTQYF. The CDR3 coding sequence is TGTGCCAGCAGCCCGGGACTAGCGGGAGCTGGAGATACGCAGTATTTT. The V call is TRBV5-4, the J call TRBJ2-3, with 14 bases matching TRBD2. The CDR3 is made up of 16 amino acids. Germline values: CDR1 SGHNT, CDR2 YYREEE (reference sequence). V was pared by 4 bases and J by 5 bases, with 6 bases of the junction left unmatched.

The chain combines TRBV5-1 with TRBJ2-7; a possible D gene is TRBD1 (6 bases). This CDR3 region has 12 residues. V was shortened by 3 bases and J by 5 bases, with 9 bases between the two germline ends. From germline, CDR1 is SGHRS and CDR2 YFSETQ. The CDR3 reads CASSWGQNEQYF. In nucleotides, the CDR3 is TGCGCCAGCAGCTGGGGACAAAACGAGCAGTACTTC.

The V call is TRBV14, the J call TRBJ2-1; D remains unclear. This CDR3 has 15 residues. V dropped 2 bases and J dropped 5 bases, with 13 bases sitting between them. The germline V gene has CDR1 SGHDN and CDR2 FVKESK. The CDR3 is CASSQRQRNNNEQFF. CDR3 nucleotides: TGTGCCAGCAGCCAACGACAACGAAACAACAATGAGCAGTTCTTC.

As for this clone: This CDR3 is also generated by other DNA sequences in the sample. The CDR3 DNA reads TGCGCCAGCAGCTTGGAAAGCGGGAGGGAGACCCAGTACTTC. This translates into CASSLESGRETQYF. V and J are TRBV5-1 and TRBJ2-5; 9 bases line up with TRBD2. Germline loops: CDR1 SGHRS, CDR2 YFSETQ. Germline trimming cut 0 bases from V and 5 bases from J; bases unmatched to any gene: 2. The CDR3 length is 14 residues. The variable domain in full, completed from reference TRBV5-1 and TRBJ2-5, reads KAGVTQTPRYLIKTRGQQVTLSCSPISGHRSVSWYQQTPGQGLQFLFEYFSETQRNKGNFPGRFSGRQFSNSRSEMNVSTLELGDSALYLCASSLESGRETQYFGPGTRLLVL.

A note on this clone: The sample holds other DNA sequences that translate to the same CDR3. The genes are TRBV5-1 and TRBJ2-1; 9 nucleotides match TRBD2. CDR3 size: 14 residues. CDR1 and CDR2 (germline): SGHRS, YFSETQ. V lost 2 bases and J lost 4; bases outside the gene matches: 1. This chain's CDR3 is CASSFTSGYNEQFF. The CDR3 DNA reads TGCGCCAGCAGCTTTACTAGCGGGTACAATGAGCAGTTCTTC.

The chain has TRBV4-1 and TRBJ1-3; D call uncertain. The V and J ends lost 4 bases and 4 bases respectively, with 17 bases between them. Germline V CDR1 and CDR2: MGHRA, YSYEKL. The length of the CDR3 is 16 residues. CDR3 sequence: CASSLQQRAGGNTIYF. CDR3 in DNA: TGCGCCAGCAGCCTCCAACAAAGGGCCGGAGGAAACACCATATATTTT.

As to this clone: The identical CDR3 is also encoded by other nucleotide sequences in the sample. V is TRBV9 and J is TRBJ1-5; no firm D call. The V and J ends lost 0 bases and 4 bases respectively, with 5 bases between them. Germline V CDR1 and CDR2: SGDLS, YYNGEE. This CDR3 has 13 amino acids. The CDR3 region has the DNA TGTGCCAGCAGCGTAGGGGAGAATCAGCCCCAGCATTTT. It translates to CASSVGENQPQHF.

The table lists this clone with a count of one. The rearrangement uses TRBV10-3 and TRBJ2-7, with 7 bases fitting TRBD1. CDR1 ENHRY and CDR2 SYGVKD come from the germline V gene. The CDR3 runs to 15 residues. Trimming at V came to 5 bases and at J to 4 bases, leaving 11 bases not matched to a gene. CDR3 bases: TGTGCCATCAGTAGAGTTCGAGGGGGCGGTTACGAGCAGTACTTC. Translated: CAISRVRGGGYEQYF.